This T cell receptor beta chain was sequenced in a study of a mutant IDH1 vaccine in newly diagnosed glioma. Study as a whole: Initiation of the vaccine course occurred 4-6 weeks after radiotherapy alone, or alongside temozolomide cycles. Earlier therapy was either radiotherapy, temozolomide, or both, and most got both.

Using immunoSEQ multiplex PCR, the repertoire was profiled, and TCRdb retains in-frame clones only, with some absent. Altogether 70,000 or so clones are present, around 87% being singletons, with the ten largest covering approximately 2%. As to time point: week 35, safety follow-up. The investigators gave 300 ug of mutant IDH1 20-mer peptide in each vaccine dose, together with topical imiquimod. Eight vaccine doses were administered to patients at weeks 1, 3, 5, 7, 11, 15, 19 and 23. Germline trimming cut 5 bases from V and 3 bases from J; bases unmatched to any gene: 6. Germline CDR1 and CDR2: SNHLY and FYNNEI. This CDR3 comprises 15 residues. Worth noting for this clone: Its antigen is not identified.

The material sequenced was PBMCs, taken from a glioma patient whose treatment included an IDH1 peptide vaccine. The receptor comes from a young man with glioma. The chain links TRBV2 to TRBJ2-2; 7 nucleotides agree with TRBD1. The CDR3 DNA reads as TGTGCCAGCAGTCCTGACAGGGTAGACACCGGGGAGCTGTTTTTT. Its translation is CASSPDRVDTGELFF.